This TCR beta chain was captured in a study of cytomegalovirus exposure and HLA in healthy donors (dated by TCRdb to the late 2010s). About the investigation overall: An earlier analysis of approximately 600 of the donors reported about 250 Gb of sequence data and some 120 million unique TCR beta sequences from 150 million to 200 million T cells. To predict cytomegalovirus infection status, the study brought together high-throughput TCR immunosequencing, statistical association of individual TCRs with disease status, and machine learning. In the later analysis, no new phenotypic data were used to find candidate immune exposures; instead, reliance was placed on TCR beta sequences and their occurrence across donors. Both class I and class II loci were covered by HLA typing, at four-digit resolution. A separate validation cohort of about 110 different subjects was used in addition to the roughly 670-subject first cohort. Donor age, sex, ethnicity and CMV serostatus were compiled alongside the repertoire data. Genome-wide SNP genotypes for about 65% of the roughly 700 donors were used in a later genetic analysis, which treated that subset as a discovery cohort. A handful of DR-DQ haplotypes were handled as single units for association and clustering because linkage in the cohort was strong. The study used immunosequencing to profile the T cell repertoires of approximately 640 subjects and linked those repertoires to cytomegalovirus serostatus. On average, around 230,000 unique TCR beta nucleotide sequences were sequenced per donor among 398 genotyped donors of the cohort, with around 19% of those sequences being non-productive. All discovery cohort repertoires had been generated on a single sequencing platform. The number of typed donors differed by locus: about 620-630 for A, B, C, DRB1 and DQB1; 500 to 550 for DQA1; approximately 600 for DPA1; and approximately 450 for DPB1. An earlier analysis of 587 of the donors used high-throughput TCR beta sequencing to judge whether each TCR beta V gene segment behaved as functional or pseudogenic. A later analysis re-examined previously published TCR beta repertoires from more than 550 donors and added high-resolution HLA genotyping to investigate patterns of TCR occurrence. Of the 398 genotyped donors, roughly 85% fell in the genetic ancestry cluster associated with self-reported Caucasian donors. An early release covering about 600 HLA-typed donors comprised around 300 gigabases of sequencing data and tens of millions of unique TCR sequences. The study was designed to test whether signatures of past pathogen exposure could be identified by cataloging public T cell receptors. Results and caveats for the whole study, not just this receptor: The study listed 150 to 200 TCR beta chains as associated with cytomegalovirus. The classifier was reported to diagnose cytomegalovirus status with high specificity and sensitivity in both the original and validation cohorts. According to a later analysis, parvovirus B19, influenza, CMV and Epstein-Barr virus appeared linked to several top co-occurrence clusters. When HLA alleles, especially DR and DQ, strongly co-occurred, TCR associations were difficult to assign to individual alleles. Approximately 16 rarely observed V segments, including chromosome 9 orphons, were excluded from the earlier analysis of a few hundred of the donors because counts were too low. In a later genetic analysis, fewer N-insertions in productive TCRs were reported among donors in an Asian-associated ancestry cluster than the roughly 640-donor mean. The presence/absence analyses assumed that sequencing depth was roughly uniform across donors, and that assumption may not be true. A later analysis found that TCR association rates varied across HLA loci, with DRB1 alleles showing the most associated TCRs and HLA-C alleles the fewest. Across donors, most TCR sequences were observed very rarely, whereas some public TCRs were present in many individuals. CMV serostatus was the only immune exposure information available for the cohort. According to a later analysis, most CMV-associated TCR beta chains appeared to be HLA-restricted, and the HLA associations seemed to be driven largely by CMV exposure. An earlier analysis of some 560 of the donors showed that most TCR beta V segments appeared in productive rearrangements either about 87% or about 30% of the time, which broadly matched IMGT annotations. Some IMGT-functional V segments, including TRBV6-2 and TRBV6-3, could not be told apart with the 87-base-pair reads, so those segments were excluded. Specific HLA alleles were associated with 16,951 TCR beta sequences at a false discovery rate of 0.05 in a later analysis. Linkage disequilibrium might explain the correlated functional status among segregating V segments, but an unknown experimental factor could not be excluded. In a later genetic analysis, a missense DCLRE1C variant was associated with V-gene and J-gene trimming of TCR beta chains, and the association was replicated in an independent cohort. HLA typing was unavailable for some donors at each locus, so association tests used only the typed subset. A further reported finding was that TCR beta sequences accurately predicted the HLA-A and HLA-B alleles for most subjects in the first cohort. According to the authors, the approach could potentially be generalized to other disease states and immunological phenotypes. In vitro tests confirmed that a few of the cytomegalovirus-associated TCR beta chains recognize cytomegalovirus antigens. In a later analysis, HLA-associated TCR beta chains showed more clonal expansion and lower generation probabilities than non-associated chains that were equally common. The cohort was sequenced for TCR beta chains only, and without alpha or paired-chain data the features that could be detected were limited. A cluster of highly shared sequence variants was judged likely to represent a technical artifact of the sequencing pipeline.

The cohort consisted of approximately 670 healthy bone marrow donors. Cohort members were all nominally healthy when sampled, although unrecorded immune exposures were likely present. The donor tested CMV seropositive, placing the donor among the 290 or so seropositive members of the cohort. Each donor provided a peripheral blood sample, and peripheral blood mononuclear cells were used for TCR beta sequencing. The Qiagen DNeasy Blood Extraction Kit was used to extract genomic DNA from the blood cell samples. The CDR3 has 13 amino acids, counting the end cysteine and phenylalanine. The read is trimmed to its CDR3 DNA, 39 bases read in frame from base 1. V lost 7 bases and J lost 6 bases, and the count of bases not matched to a germline gene is 8. Reading the germline V gene gives CDR1 SQVTM and CDR2 ANQGSEA. Details on this clone: Its recognized antigen is unknown. No per-base quality is available; no much larger clone lies one base away.

Libraries came from the immunoSEQ multiplex PCR assay. For the multiplex PCR, a mixture combining 60 forward primers for TCR Vbeta segments and 13 reverse primers for TCR Jbeta segments was used. A multiplex PCR assay on genomic DNA amplified the CDR3 region of rearranged TCR beta genes. The amplified TCR beta libraries were sequenced on the Illumina HiSeq System as 87-base-pair reads. Per the original workflow: Across the roughly 700 repertoires, a later analysis counted 80 million or so unique TCR beta chains, approximately 12 million of which were shared by at least two donors. Raw reads were error-corrected and collapsed into unique sequences with a nearest-neighbor algorithm that merged closely related sequences to remove PCR and sequencing errors. CDR3 sequences were aligned to IMGT reference sequences to assign V, D and J gene segments. For a sequence to be retained, a match of at least six nucleotides was required to both a V gene segment and a J gene segment. A rearrangement was called productive if the CDR3 had no stop codons and remained in frame with V and J, and every other rearrangement was called non-productive. Following IMGT convention, CDR3 was defined as the stretch from the second conserved V-encoded cysteine to the conserved J-encoded phenylalanine. Sequences without an unambiguous match to a single V gene segment were excluded from the earlier analysis of about 600 of the donors. In an earlier analysis of approximately 560 of the donors, a V segment was called functional when productive rearrangements were above 56.7%, and segregating when the standard deviation between donors exceeded 5%. A statistical classification framework was built to diagnose cytomegalovirus status from the catalog of TCR beta chain sequences. V and J gene assignment, in a later analysis, came from comparing TCR nucleotide sequences with IMGT/GENE-DB human TR gene sequences. In a later analysis, CDR3 sequences and most-parsimonious VDJ recombination scenarios were assigned using the TCRdist pipeline. In a later analysis, each TCR beta chain was defined by its CDR3 amino acid sequence together with its V-gene family, and reads lacking a unique V-gene family were excluded. A later analysis removed 550 to 700 highly shared, low-generation-probability nucleotide sequences to deal with suspected cross-contamination and a sequencing artifact. For each public chain, a later analysis derived a clonal expansion index from normalized ranks of inferred template counts within each repertoire. In a later analysis, generation probabilities were computed with a VDJ recombination model fitted to out-of-frame rearrangements, and the resulting probabilities were checked against IGoR. A later analysis scored TCR-TCR, TCR-HLA and TCR-CMV co-occurrence with hypergeometric tests, applying a repertoire-size bias correction to TCR pairs. To estimate false discovery rates, a later analysis permuted the HLA or CMV assignments 20 times. A later analysis grouped co-occurring TCRs with DBSCAN, adding TCRdist sequence similarity when clustering within HLA-allele-positive subsets. Repertoires with fewer than 30,000 or more than 120,000 public chains, plus five repertoires with anomalous nucleotide sharing, were excluded from co-occurrence clustering. TCRdb carries this immuneACCESS record with in-frame sequences only. Its versions omit some clonotypes, under half of them owing to an unresolved V gene in the studies checked, with the rest unexplained. V and J calls and clone size are given by that table; D and trimming were obtained from the DNA. The sample records approximately 53,000 clones, 60% to 85% of which are singletons. The top ten clones comprise 7.5% to 8.5% of the sample.

The chain uses TRBV29-1 and TRBJ1-1; the junction holds 10 bases that match TRBD1. Sample: PBMCs. The receptor was derived from a man aged 30 to 45 in good health and CMV-seropositive. The DNA sequence reads TGCAGCGCTCGGGACAGGGGCATTGCTGAAGCTTTCTTT. Its protein reads: CSARDRGIAEAFF.